A selection of T cell receptor beta chains follows, all from one sample in a study of cytomegalovirus exposure and HLA in healthy donors. Profiled with immunoSEQ multiplex PCR; TCRdb holds only in-frame clones, not every one. The sample lists approximately 200,000 clones; approximately 78% were seen once. Sequenced input: PBMCs. These receptors were obtained from a woman aged 25 to 39 in good health and CMV-seronegative. CDR3s include the opening cysteine and the closing phenylalanine or tryptophan. Fields, in order: J gene, V gene, clone size, D gene, CDR3 DNA, CDR3 protein. A D gene is named only where the DNA matches it firmly. Expanded clones are given a class, and other clones once, few, many or no size at all.

j_gene: TRBJ2-7
v_gene: TRBV5-4
abundance: .
d_gene: TRBD2
CDR3nt: TGTGCCAGCAGCGTGGGACTAGCGGGGCCCCACGAGCAGTACTTC
CDR3aa: CASSVGLAGPHEQYF

j_gene: TRBJ2-1
v_gene: TRBV27
abundance: once
d_gene: TRBD1
CDR3nt: TGTGCCAGCAGGGGAGACAGGGGATCTTTGAATGAGCAGTTCTTC
CDR3aa: CASRGDRGSLNEQFF

j_gene: TRBJ2-7
v_gene: TRBV25-1
abundance: .
d_gene: .
CDR3nt: TGTGCCAGCAGACATTCCTACGAGCAGTACTTC
CDR3aa: CASRHSYEQYF

j_gene: TRBJ2-7
v_gene: TRBV29-1
abundance: few
d_gene: TRBD1
CDR3nt: TGCAGCGTCCGCCTGACAGGGTCCTACGAGCAGTACTTC
CDR3aa: CSVRLTGSYEQYF

j_gene: TRBJ2-5
v_gene: TRBV18
abundance: .
d_gene: .
CDR3nt: TGTGCCAGCTCACAGGGGTTCCAAGAGACCCAGTACTTC
CDR3aa: CASSQGFQETQYF

j_gene: TRBJ2-3
v_gene: TRBV6-5
abundance: .
d_gene: .
CDR3nt: TGTGCCAGCAGGGTGACAGCCACAGATACGCAGTATTTT
CDR3aa: CASRVTATDTQYF

j_gene: TRBJ2-7
v_gene: TRBV5-1
abundance: once
d_gene: .
CDR3nt: TGCGCCAGCAGCAGCCCGGGGTACGAGCAGTACTTC
CDR3aa: CASSSPGYEQYF

j_gene: TRBJ1-4
v_gene: TRBV10-3
abundance: .
d_gene: TRBD1
CDR3nt: TGTGCCATCGGTAAAGGGGGCGCTGATGAAAAACTGTTTTTT
CDR3aa: CAIGKGGADEKLFF

j_gene: TRBJ2-1
v_gene: TRBV7-2
abundance: once
d_gene: .
CDR3nt: TGTGCCAGCAGCTTGCGGGGTAACTCCTACAATGAGCAGTTCTTC
CDR3aa: CASSLRGNSYNEQFF

j_gene: TRBJ2-7
v_gene: TRBV19
abundance: .
d_gene: TRBD2
CDR3nt: TGTGCCAGTAGTATTACTAGCGCCGCCTACGAGCAGTACTTC
CDR3aa: CASSITSAAYEQYF

j_gene: TRBJ2-7
v_gene: TRBV30
abundance: .
d_gene: TRBD1
CDR3nt: TGTGCCTGGAGTAGACAGGGTATATCCTACGAGCAGTACTTC
CDR3aa: CAWSRQGISYEQYF

j_gene: TRBJ1-1
v_gene: TRBV5-1
abundance: .
d_gene: TRBD1
CDR3nt: TGCGCCAGCAGCGCGCCCAGGGGGCGCACTGAAGCTTTCTTT
CDR3aa: CASSAPRGRTEAFF

j_gene: TRBJ1-6
v_gene: TRBV7-3
abundance: few
d_gene: .
CDR3nt: TGTGCCAGCAGTCCCGCGGGAGGTAATTCACCCCTCCACTTT
CDR3aa: CASSPAGGNSPLHF

j_gene: TRBJ2-2
v_gene: TRBV14
abundance: .
d_gene: TRBD1
CDR3nt: TGTGCCAGCAGCCAGGGGACAGGGCGGACCGGGGAGCTGTTTTTT
CDR3aa: CASSQGTGRTGELFF

j_gene: TRBJ2-2
v_gene: TRBV6-4
abundance: .
d_gene: TRBD2
CDR3nt: TGTGCCAGCTCTAGCGGGGGTTCCACCGGGGAGCTGTTTTTT
CDR3aa: CASSSGGSTGELFF

j_gene: TRBJ1-5
v_gene: TRBV30
abundance: .
d_gene: .
CDR3nt: TGTGCCTGGAGTCCCCCGCGGGGATCGGTTAAGAGGCCCCAGCATTTT
CDR3aa: CAWSPPRGSVKRPQHF

j_gene: TRBJ2-6
v_gene: TRBV2
abundance: .
d_gene: TRBD2
CDR3nt: TGTGCCAGCAGTGGGACTAGTCTTAGGGCTGGGGCCAACGTCCTGACTTTC
CDR3aa: CASSGTSLRAGANVLTF

j_gene: TRBJ2-7
v_gene: TRBV30
abundance: .
d_gene: TRBD2
CDR3nt: TGTGCCTGGAGTGTAATTCGCCCGACTAGCAATCTTAATTACGAGCAGTACTTC
CDR3aa: CAWSVIRPTSNLNYEQYF

j_gene: TRBJ1-4
v_gene: TRBV27
abundance: .
d_gene: .
CDR3nt: TGTGCCAGCAGTCCTCCCCGGAGGGCTCCTAATGAAAAACTGTTTTTT
CDR3aa: CASSPPRRAPNEKLFF

j_gene: TRBJ2-4
v_gene: TRBV5-4
abundance: .
d_gene: .
CDR3nt: TGTGCCAGCAGCTTGCAGGGTAGCAAAAACATTCAGTACTTC
CDR3aa: CASSLQGSKNIQYF

j_gene: TRBJ1-1
v_gene: TRBV7-9
abundance: .
d_gene: .
CDR3nt: TGTGCCAGCAGCCTTACAGGGCTGAACACTGAAGCTTTCTTT
CDR3aa: CASSLTGLNTEAFF

j_gene: TRBJ1-4
v_gene: TRBV27
abundance: few
d_gene: .
CDR3nt: TGTGCCAGCAGTTTATCCAAGGGGCCTTATGAAAAACTGTTTTTT
CDR3aa: CASSLSKGPYEKLFF

j_gene: TRBJ1-2
v_gene: TRBV28
abundance: .
d_gene: .
CDR3nt: TGTGCCAGCAGTTCCCGGGGGGACTATGGCTACACCTTC
CDR3aa: CASSSRGDYGYTF

j_gene: TRBJ2-4
v_gene: TRBV5-4
abundance: .
d_gene: TRBD1
CDR3nt: TGTGCCAGCAGCAGGGACAGGGGGCTATCCAAAAACATTCAGTACTTC
CDR3aa: CASSRDRGLSKNIQYF

j_gene: TRBJ2-3
v_gene: TRBV5-4
abundance: .
d_gene: TRBD2
CDR3nt: TGTGCCAGCAGCCTCACTAGCGTGGGCACAGATACGCAGTATTTT
CDR3aa: CASSLTSVGTDTQYF

j_gene: TRBJ1-2
v_gene: TRBV7-3
abundance: .
d_gene: TRBD1
CDR3nt: TGTGCCAGCAGCTTGAAAAGGGGGCCTAACTATGGCTACACCTTC
CDR3aa: CASSLKRGPNYGYTF

j_gene: TRBJ1-3
v_gene: TRBV9
abundance: few
d_gene: .
CDR3nt: TGTGCCAGCAGCGTCGACGACAGTCCTTTCTCTGGAAACACCATATATTTT
CDR3aa: CASSVDDSPFSGNTIYF

j_gene: TRBJ1-1
v_gene: TRBV5-1
abundance: .
d_gene: .
CDR3nt: TGCGCCAGCAGCTTGGACAGTATGAACACTGAAGCTTTCTTT
CDR3aa: CASSLDSMNTEAFF

j_gene: TRBJ2-7
v_gene: TRBV21-1
abundance: .
d_gene: .
CDR3nt: TGTGCCAGCAGCAGAAACAGAGTCCCCTCCTACGAGCAGTACTTC
CDR3aa: CASSRNRVPSYEQYF